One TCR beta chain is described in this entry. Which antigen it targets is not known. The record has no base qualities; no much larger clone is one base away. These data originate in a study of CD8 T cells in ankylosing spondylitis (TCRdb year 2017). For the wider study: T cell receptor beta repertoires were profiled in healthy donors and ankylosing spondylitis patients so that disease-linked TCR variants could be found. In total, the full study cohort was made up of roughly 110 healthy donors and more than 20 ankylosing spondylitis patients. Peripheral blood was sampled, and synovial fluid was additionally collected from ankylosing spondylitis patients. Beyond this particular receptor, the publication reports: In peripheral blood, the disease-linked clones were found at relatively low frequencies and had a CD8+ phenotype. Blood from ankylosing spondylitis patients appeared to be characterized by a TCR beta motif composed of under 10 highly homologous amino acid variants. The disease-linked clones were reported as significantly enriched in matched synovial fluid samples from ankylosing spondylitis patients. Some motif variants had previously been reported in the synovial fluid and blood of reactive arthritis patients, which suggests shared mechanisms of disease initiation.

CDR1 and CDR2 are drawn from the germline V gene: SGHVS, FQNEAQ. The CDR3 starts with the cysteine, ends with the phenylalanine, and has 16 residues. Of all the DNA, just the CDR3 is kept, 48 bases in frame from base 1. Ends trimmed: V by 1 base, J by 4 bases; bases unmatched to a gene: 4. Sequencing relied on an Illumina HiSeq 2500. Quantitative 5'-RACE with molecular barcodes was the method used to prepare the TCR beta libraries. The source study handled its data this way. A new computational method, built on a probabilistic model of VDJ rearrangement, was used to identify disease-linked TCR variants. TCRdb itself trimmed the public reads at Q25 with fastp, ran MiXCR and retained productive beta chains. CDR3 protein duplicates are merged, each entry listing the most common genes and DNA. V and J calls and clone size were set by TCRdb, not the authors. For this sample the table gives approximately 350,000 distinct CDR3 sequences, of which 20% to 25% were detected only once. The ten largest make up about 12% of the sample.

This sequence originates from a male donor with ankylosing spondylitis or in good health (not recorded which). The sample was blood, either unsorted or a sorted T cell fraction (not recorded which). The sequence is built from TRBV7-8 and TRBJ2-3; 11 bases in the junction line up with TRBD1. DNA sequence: TGTGCCAGCAGCTTAGGGGACAGGGGGTACGCAGATACGCAGTATTTT. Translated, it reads CASSLGDRGYADTQYF.